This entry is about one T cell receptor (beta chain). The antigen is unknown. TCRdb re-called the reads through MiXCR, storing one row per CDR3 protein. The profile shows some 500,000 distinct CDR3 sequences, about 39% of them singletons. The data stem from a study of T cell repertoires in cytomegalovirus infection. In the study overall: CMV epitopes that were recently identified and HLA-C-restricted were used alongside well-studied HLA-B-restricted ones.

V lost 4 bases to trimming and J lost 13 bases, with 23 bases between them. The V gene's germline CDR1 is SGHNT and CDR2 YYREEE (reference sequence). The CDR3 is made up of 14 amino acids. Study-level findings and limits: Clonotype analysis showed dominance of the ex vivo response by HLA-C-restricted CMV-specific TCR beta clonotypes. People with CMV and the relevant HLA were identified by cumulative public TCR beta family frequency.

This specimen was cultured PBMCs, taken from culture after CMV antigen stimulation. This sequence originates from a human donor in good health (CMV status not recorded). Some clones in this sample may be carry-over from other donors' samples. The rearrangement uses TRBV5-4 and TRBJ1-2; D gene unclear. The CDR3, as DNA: TGTGCCAGCAGCCGTGACATAGGGTTCAGTGTAGGCACCTTC. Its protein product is CASSRDIGFSVGTF.